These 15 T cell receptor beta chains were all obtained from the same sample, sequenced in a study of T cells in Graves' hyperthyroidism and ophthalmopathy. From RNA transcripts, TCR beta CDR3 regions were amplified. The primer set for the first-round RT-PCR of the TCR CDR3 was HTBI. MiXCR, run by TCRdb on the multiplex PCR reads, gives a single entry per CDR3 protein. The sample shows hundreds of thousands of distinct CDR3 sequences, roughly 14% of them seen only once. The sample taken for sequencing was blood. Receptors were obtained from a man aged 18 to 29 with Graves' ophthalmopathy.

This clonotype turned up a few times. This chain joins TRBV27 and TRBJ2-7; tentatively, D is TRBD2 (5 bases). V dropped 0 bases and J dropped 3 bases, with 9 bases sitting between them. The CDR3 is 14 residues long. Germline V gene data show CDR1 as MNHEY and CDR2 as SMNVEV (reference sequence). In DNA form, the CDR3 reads TGTGCCAGCAGTTTATCCGGACGGGGCTACGAGCAGTACTTC. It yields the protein CASSLSGRGYEQYF.

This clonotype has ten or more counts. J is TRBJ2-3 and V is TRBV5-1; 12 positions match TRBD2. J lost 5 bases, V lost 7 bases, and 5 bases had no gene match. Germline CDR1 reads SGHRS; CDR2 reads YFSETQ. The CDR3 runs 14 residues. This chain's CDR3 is CASLLAGGGDTQYF. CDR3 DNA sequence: TGCGCCAGCCTACTAGCGGGAGGTGGAGATACGCAGTATTTT. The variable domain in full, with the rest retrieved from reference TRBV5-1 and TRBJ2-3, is KAGVTQTPRYLIKTRGQQVTLSCSPISGHRSVSWYQQTPGQGLQFLFEYFSETQRNKGNFPGRFSGRQFSNSRSEMNVSTLELGDSALYLCASLLAGGGDTQYFGPGTRLTVL.

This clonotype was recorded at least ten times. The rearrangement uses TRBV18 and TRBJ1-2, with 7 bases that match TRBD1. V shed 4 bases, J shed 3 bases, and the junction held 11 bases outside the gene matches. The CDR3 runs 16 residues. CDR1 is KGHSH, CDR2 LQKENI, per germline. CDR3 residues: CASSLRTGAADYGYTF. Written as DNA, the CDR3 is TGTGCCAGCTCACTTCGGACAGGAGCTGCCGACTATGGCTACACCTTC.

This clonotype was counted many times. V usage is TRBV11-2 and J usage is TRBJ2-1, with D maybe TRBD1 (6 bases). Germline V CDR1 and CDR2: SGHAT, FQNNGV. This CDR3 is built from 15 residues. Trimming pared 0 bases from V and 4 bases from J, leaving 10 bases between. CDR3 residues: CASSLEGAWYNEQFF. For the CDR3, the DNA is TGTGCCAGCAGCTTAGAGGGGGCCTGGTACAATGAGCAGTTCTTC.

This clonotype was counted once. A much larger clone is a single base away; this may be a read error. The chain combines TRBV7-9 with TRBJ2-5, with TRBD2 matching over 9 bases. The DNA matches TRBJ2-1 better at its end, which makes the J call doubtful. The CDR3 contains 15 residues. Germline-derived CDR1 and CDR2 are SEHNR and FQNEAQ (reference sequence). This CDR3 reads CASSPLQRGEETQFF. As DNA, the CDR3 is TGTGCCAGCAGCCCGCTCCAGCGGGGGGAAGAGACCCAGTTCTTC.

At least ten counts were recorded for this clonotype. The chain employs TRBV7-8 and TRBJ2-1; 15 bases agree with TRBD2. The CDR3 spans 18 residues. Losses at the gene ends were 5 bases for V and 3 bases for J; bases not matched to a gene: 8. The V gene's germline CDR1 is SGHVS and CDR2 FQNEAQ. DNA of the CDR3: TGTGCCAGCAGCCCCGGGACTAGCGGGAGGCCTAGCTACAATGAGCAGTTCTTC. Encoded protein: CASSPGTSGRPSYNEQFF. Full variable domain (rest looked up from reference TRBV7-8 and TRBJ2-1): GAGVSQSPRYKVAKRGQDVALRCDPISGHVSLFWYQQALGQGPEFLTYFQNEAQLDKSGLPSDRFFAERPEGSVSTLKIQRTQQEDSAVYLCASSPGTSGRPSYNEQFFGPGTRLTVL.

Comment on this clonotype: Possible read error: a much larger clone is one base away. CDR3 region: CSARVGGDYDYTF. The CDR3 DNA follows: TGCAGTGCTAGAGTGGGGGGCGACTATGACTACACCTTC. The rearrangement joins TRBV20-1 to TRBJ1-2; tentatively, D is TRBD1 (6 bases). Germline V gives CDR1 DFQATT, CDR2 SNEGSKA (reference sequence). The CDR3 contains 13 residues.

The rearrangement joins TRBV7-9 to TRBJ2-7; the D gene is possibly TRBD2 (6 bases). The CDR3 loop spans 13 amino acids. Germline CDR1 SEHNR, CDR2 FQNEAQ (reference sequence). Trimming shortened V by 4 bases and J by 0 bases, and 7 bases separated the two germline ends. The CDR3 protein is CASSSEGSYEQYF. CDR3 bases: TGTGCCAGCAGCTCGGAGGGCTCCTACGAGCAGTACTTC.

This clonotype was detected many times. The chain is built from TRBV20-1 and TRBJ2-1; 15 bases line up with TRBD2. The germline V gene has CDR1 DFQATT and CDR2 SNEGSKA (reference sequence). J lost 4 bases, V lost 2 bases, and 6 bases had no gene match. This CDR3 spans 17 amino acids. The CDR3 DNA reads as TGCAGTGCTAGATGGACTAGCGGGAGGGGGTCTTACAATGAGCAGTTCTTC. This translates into CSARWTSGRGSYNEQFF.

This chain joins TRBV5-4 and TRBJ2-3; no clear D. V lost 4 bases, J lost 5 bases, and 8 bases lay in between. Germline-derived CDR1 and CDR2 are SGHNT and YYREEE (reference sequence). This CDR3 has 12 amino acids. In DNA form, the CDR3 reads TGTGCCAGCAGCGGGGTGGGAGATACGCAGTATTTT. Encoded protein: CASSGVGDTQYF.

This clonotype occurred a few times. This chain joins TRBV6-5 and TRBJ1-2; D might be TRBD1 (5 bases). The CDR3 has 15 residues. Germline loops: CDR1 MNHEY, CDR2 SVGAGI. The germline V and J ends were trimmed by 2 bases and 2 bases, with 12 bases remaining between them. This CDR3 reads CASSYGERQNYGYTF. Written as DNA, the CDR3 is TGTGCCAGCAGTTACGGCGAAAGACAGAACTATGGCTACACCTTC.

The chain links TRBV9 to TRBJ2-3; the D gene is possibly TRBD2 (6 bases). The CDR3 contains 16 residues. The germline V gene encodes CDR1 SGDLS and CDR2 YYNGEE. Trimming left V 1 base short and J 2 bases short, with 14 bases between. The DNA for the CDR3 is TGTGCCAGCAGCGTAAGGGGTAGCGGCCTCACAGATACGCAGTATTTT. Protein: CASSVRGSGLTDTQYF.

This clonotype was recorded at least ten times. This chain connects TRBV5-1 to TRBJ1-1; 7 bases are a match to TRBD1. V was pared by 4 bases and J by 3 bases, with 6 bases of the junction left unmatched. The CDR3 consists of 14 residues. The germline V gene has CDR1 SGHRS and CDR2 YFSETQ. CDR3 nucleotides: TGCGCCAGCAGCCCGGGACAGACATACACTGAAGCTTTCTTT. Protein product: CASSPGQTYTEAFF.

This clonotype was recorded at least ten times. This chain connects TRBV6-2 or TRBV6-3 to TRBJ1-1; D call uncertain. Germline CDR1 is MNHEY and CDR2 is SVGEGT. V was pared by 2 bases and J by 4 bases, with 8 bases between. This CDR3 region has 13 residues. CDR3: CASSYLPSTEAFF. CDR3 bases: TGTGCCAGCAGTTACCTACCTAGCACTGAAGCTTTCTTT.

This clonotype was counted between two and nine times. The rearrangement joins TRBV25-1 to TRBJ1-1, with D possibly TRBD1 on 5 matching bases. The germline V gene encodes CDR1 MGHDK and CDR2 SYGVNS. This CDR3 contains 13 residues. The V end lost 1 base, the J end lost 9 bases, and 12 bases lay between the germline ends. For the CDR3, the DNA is TGTGCCAGCAGTGAATGGGGGAAGGGGAAAGCTTTCTTT. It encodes CASSEWGKGKAFF.